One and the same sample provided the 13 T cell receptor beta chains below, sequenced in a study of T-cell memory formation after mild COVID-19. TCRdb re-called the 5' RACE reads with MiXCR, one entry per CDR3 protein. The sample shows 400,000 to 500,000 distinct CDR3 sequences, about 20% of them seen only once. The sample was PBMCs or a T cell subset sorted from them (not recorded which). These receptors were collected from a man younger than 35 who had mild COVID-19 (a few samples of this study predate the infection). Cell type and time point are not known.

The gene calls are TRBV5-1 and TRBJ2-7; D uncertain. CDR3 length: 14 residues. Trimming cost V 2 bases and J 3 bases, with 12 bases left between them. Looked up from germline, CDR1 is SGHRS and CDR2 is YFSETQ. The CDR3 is CASSFKERIYEQYV. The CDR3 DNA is TGCGCCAGCAGCTTCAAGGAAAGGATCTACGAGCAGTACGTC.

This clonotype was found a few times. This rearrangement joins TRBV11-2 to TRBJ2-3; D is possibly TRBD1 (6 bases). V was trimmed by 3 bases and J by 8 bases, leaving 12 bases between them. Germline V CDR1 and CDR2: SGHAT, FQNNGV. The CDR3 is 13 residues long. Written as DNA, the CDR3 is TGTGCCAGCAGCTTTCAGCTCAGGGGTACGCAGTATTTT. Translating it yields CASSFQLRGTQYF. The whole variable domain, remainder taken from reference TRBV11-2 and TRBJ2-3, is EAGVAQSPRYKIIEKRQSVAFWCNPISGHATLYWYQQILGQGPKLLIQFQNNGVVDDSQLPKDRFSAERLKGVDSTLKIQPAKLEDSAVYLCASSFQLRGTQYFGPGTRLTVL.

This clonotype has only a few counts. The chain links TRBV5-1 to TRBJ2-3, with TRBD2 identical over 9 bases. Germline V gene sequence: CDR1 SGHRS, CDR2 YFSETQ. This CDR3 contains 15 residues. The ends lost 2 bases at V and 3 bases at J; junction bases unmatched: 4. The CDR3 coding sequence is TGCGCCAGCAGCTTTGGGCTAGCGGGAACAGATACGCAGTATTTT. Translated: CASSFGLAGTDTQYF. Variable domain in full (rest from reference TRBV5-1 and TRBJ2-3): KAGVTQTPRYLIKTRGQQVTLSCSPISGHRSVSWYQQTPGQGLQFLFEYFSETQRNKGNFPGRFSGRQFSNSRSEMNVSTLELGDSALYLCASSFGLAGTDTQYFGPGTRLTVL.

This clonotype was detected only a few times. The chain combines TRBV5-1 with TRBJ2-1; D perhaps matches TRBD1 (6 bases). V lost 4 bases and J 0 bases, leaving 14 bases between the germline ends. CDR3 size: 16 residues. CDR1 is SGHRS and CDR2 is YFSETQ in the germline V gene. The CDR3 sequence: CASSPNQGRSYNEQFF. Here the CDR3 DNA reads TGCGCCAGCAGCCCGAATCAGGGGCGCTCCTACAATGAGCAGTTCTTC. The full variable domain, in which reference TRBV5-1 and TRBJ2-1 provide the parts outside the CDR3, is KAGVTQTPRYLIKTRGQQVTLSCSPISGHRSVSWYQQTPGQGLQFLFEYFSETQRNKGNFPGRFSGRQFSNSRSEMNVSTLELGDSALYLCASSPNQGRSYNEQFFGPGTRLTVL.

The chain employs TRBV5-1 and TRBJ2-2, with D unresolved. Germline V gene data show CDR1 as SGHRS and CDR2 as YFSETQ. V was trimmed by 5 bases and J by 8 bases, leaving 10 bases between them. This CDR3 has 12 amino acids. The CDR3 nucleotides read TGCGCCAGCAGGCTGGGTGAGGGGGAGCTGTTTTTT. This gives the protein CASRLGEGELFF. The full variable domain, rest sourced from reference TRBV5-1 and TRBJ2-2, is KAGVTQTPRYLIKTRGQQVTLSCSPISGHRSVSWYQQTPGQGLQFLFEYFSETQRNKGNFPGRFSGRQFSNSRSEMNVSTLELGDSALYLCASRLGEGELFFGEGSRLTVL.

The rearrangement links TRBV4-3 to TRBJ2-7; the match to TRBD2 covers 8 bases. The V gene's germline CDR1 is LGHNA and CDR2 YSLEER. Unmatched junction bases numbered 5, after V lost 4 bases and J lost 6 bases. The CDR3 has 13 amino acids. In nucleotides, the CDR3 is TGCGCCAGCAGCCTTAGCGGGGTCCGCGAGCAGTACTTC. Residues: CASSLSGVREQYF.

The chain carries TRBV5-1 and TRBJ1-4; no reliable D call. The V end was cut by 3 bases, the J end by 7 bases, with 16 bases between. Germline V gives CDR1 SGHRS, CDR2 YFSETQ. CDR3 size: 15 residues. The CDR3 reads CASSSGRGETEKLFF. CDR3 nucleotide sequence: TGCGCCAGCAGCTCCGGACGCGGGGAAACTGAAAAACTGTTTTTT.

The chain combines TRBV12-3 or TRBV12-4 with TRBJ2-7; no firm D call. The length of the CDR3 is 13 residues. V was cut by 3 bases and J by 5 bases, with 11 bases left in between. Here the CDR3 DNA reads TGTGCCAGCAGTTTCTCCGTCGAGCACGAGCAGTACGTC. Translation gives CASSFSVEHEQYV.

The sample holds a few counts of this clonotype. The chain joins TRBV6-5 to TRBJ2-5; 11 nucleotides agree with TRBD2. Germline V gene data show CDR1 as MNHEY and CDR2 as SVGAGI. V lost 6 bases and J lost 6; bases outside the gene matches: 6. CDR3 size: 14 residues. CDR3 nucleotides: TGTGCCAGCAGCCCTAGCGGGGGGCCTAAGACCCAGTACTTC. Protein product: CASSPSGGPKTQYF.

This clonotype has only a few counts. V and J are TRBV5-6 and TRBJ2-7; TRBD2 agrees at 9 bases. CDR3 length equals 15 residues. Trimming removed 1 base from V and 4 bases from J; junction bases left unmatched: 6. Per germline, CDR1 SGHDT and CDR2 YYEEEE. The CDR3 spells CASSLRAGGWYEQYV. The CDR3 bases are TGTGCCAGCAGCTTGCGGGCGGGGGGGTGGTACGAGCAGTACGTC.

CDR3 residues: CSAQDRPGETQYF. CDR3 nucleotides: TGCAGTGCCCAGGACCGACCCGGAGAGACCCAGTACTTC. This sequence joins TRBV20-1 and TRBJ2-5; D gene unclear. This CDR3 contains 13 residues. The V end was cut by 6 bases, the J end by 4 bases, with 15 bases between. Germline loops: CDR1 DFQATT, CDR2 SNEGSKA (reference sequence).

CDR3 sequence (DNA): TGTGCCAGCAGTTTGAAGGACAGCTCCTATAATTCACCCCTCCACTTT. As protein: CASSLKDSSYNSPLHF. The chain links TRBV6-6 to TRBJ1-6; TRBD1 is a possible D gene (6 bases). V was trimmed by 4 bases and J by 0 bases, leaving 10 bases between them. Germline V gives CDR1 MNHNY, CDR2 SVGAGI (reference sequence). This CDR3 contains 16 residues.

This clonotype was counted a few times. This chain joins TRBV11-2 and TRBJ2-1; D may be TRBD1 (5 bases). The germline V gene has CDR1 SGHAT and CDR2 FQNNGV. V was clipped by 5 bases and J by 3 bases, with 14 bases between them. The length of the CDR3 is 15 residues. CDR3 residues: CASSQIQGSYNEQFF. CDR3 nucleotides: TGTGCCAGCAGCCAGATTCAGGGAAGCTACAATGAGCAGTTCTTC.